This entry features one TCR beta chain sequence. These data belong to a study of blood T cell repertoires in COVID-19. Assay used: immunoSEQ multiplex PCR; TCRdb lists only in-frame clones, some missing. The profile shows fewer than 400,000 clones, under 95% of them singletons. Each recovered donor of Cohort 3 presented with two negative PCRs, clearance, or symptom resolution. Sequencing was carried out using PBMCs or T cells enriched from blood (not recorded which). The receptor was derived from a woman aged 25 to 39 who had recovered from COVID-19.

The CDR3 DNA reads TGTGCCAGCAGTCCGTACCCCGGGGCAGGGGGCGAGCAGTACTTC. Translation: CASSPYPGAGGEQYF. The V and J genes are TRBV6-5 and TRBJ2-7; TRBD1 agrees at 7 bases. CDR1 MNHEY and CDR2 SVGAGI come from the germline V gene. V dropped 5 bases and J dropped 6; count of bases not matched to a gene: 13. The CDR3 has 15 amino acids.